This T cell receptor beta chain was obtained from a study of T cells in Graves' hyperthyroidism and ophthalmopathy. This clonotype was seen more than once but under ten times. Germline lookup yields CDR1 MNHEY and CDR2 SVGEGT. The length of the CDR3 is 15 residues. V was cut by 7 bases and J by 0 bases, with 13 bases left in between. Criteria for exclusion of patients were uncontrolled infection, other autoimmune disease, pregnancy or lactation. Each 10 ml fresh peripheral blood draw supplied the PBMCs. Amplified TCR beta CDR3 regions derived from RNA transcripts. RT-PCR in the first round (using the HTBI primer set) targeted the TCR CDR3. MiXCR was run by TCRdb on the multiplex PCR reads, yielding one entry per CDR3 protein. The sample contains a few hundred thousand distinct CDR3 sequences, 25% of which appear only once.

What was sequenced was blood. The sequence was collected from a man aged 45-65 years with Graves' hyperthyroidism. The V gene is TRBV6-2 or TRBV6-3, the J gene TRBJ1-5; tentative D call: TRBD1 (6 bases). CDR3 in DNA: TGTGCCAGCAAATACCCAGGGGTTAGCAATCAGCCCCAGCATTTT. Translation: CASKYPGVSNQPQHF.